A single sample gave rise to the 23 T cell receptor beta chains below, sequenced in a study of blood T cell repertoires in COVID-19 (dated by TCRdb to 2018 to 2020). Receptor amplification or capture employed the immunoSEQ multiplex PCR assay. The table comes from immuneACCESS by way of TCRdb, which keeps in-frame sequences with V and J called. Part of the clones is missing from these tables; in studies checked, under half for an unresolved V gene and the rest for unknown reasons. The sample contains roughly 40,000 clones, roughly 80% of them found a single time. About 31% of the sample belongs to the ten largest clones. Sequenced material: peripheral blood. These receptors originate from a man older than 75 with active or convalescent COVID-19.

The V gene is TRBV7-3, the J gene TRBJ2-1; 11 nucleotides line up with TRBD2. With 3 bases clipped from V and 7 bases from J, the junction kept 5 bases outside the gene matches. CDR1 and CDR2 (germline): SGHTA, FQGTGA. This CDR3 has 15 amino acids. CDR3 protein: CASSFGTSGSNEQFF. The CDR3 DNA sequence: TGTGCCAGCAGCTTCGGGACTAGCGGAAGTAATGAGCAGTTCTTC.

This clone was counted once. The rearrangement joins TRBV6-6 to TRBJ2-7; maybe TRBD1 (6 bases). The CDR3 totals 14 residues. V lost 0 bases, J lost 4 bases, and 10 bases lay in between. Germline CDR1 MNHNY, CDR2 SVGAGI (reference sequence). The DNA for the CDR3 is TGTGCCAGCAGTTACTCAGCACAGGGTTACGAGCAGTACTTC. Encoded protein: CASSYSAQGYEQYF.

This chain connects TRBV4-3 to TRBJ1-2, with D perhaps TRBD1 (6 bases). The germline V and J ends were trimmed by 4 bases and 0 bases, with 21 bases remaining between them. The CDR3 is 18 residues long. Per germline, CDR1 LGHNA and CDR2 YSLEER. As DNA, the CDR3 is TGCGCCAGCAGCCTACGGGACCGAGGCGGACAGACTAACTATGGCTACACCTTC. Amino acid sequence: CASSLRDRGGQTNYGYTF.

The chain has TRBV7-2 and TRBJ2-1, with a tentative D call TRBD1 (6 bases). This CDR3 is built from 14 residues. The V end was cut by 5 bases, the J end by 5 bases, with 13 bases between. Germline loops: CDR1 SGHTA, CDR2 FQGNSA. The CDR3 DNA follows: TGTGCCAGCAGCCTTAGGGGGACCAACAATGAGCAGTTCTTC. Its protein is CASSLRGTNNEQFF. Complete variable domain (other parts from reference TRBV7-2 and TRBJ2-1): GAGVSQSPSNKVTEKGKDVELRCDPISGHTALYWYRQSLGQGLEFLIYFQGNSAPDKSGLPSDRFSAERTGGSVSTLTIQRTQQEDSAVYLCASSLRGTNNEQFFGPGTRLTVL.

The chain couples TRBV5-1 to TRBJ1-6; D is possibly TRBD1 (6 bases). V dropped 4 bases and J dropped 9 bases, with 14 bases sitting between them. In germline, CDR1 is SGHRS, CDR2 YFSETQ. The CDR3 consists of 14 residues. The CDR3 here is CASSARAGASPLHF. The CDR3, as DNA: TGCGCCAGCAGCGCCAGGGCAGGGGCTTCACCCCTCCACTTT.

The chain joins TRBV5-1 to TRBJ2-5; the match to TRBD2 covers 7 bases. The germline gives CDR1 SGHRS, CDR2 YFSETQ. With 4 bases clipped from V and 1 base from J, the junction kept 4 bases outside the gene matches. CDR3 length: 14 amino acids. The CDR3 loop is CASSIGTTQETQYF. In nucleotides, the CDR3 is TGCGCCAGCAGCATAGGGACTACCCAAGAGACCCAGTACTTC.

The chain is built from TRBV7-9 and TRBJ1-1; 7 bases are shared with TRBD1. Germline CDR1 and CDR2: SEHNR and FQNEAQ (reference sequence). This CDR3 has 17 amino acids. Trimming at V came to 5 bases and at J to 0 bases, leaving 12 bases not matched to a gene. CDR3 in DNA: TGTGCCAGCAGCCCCACAGGGACAGCCGGTATGAACACTGAAGCTTTCTTT. Encoded protein: CASSPTGTAGMNTEAFF.

The chain employs TRBV5-4 and TRBJ2-1, with 9 bases that match TRBD2. Germline V CDR1 and CDR2: SGHNT, YYREEE (reference sequence). With 3 bases clipped from V and 0 bases from J, the junction kept 1 base outside the gene matches. CDR3 length: 15 residues. The CDR3 is CASSSSGASYNEQFF. CDR3 nucleotide sequence: TGTGCCAGCAGCTCTAGCGGGGCCTCCTACAATGAGCAGTTCTTC.

This chain connects TRBV5-4 to TRBJ2-5; TRBD2 might be the D (6 bases). Trimming removed 3 bases from V and 2 bases from J, with 11 bases in between. The CDR3 is made up of 14 amino acids. Germline V lookup: CDR1 SGHNT, CDR2 YYREEE (reference sequence). CDR3 nucleotide sequence: TGTGCCAGCAGCTACCTAGCGTCTCAAGAGACCCAGTACTTC. This sequence encodes CASSYLASQETQYF. Using reference TRBV5-4 and TRBJ2-5 for the parts outside the CDR3, the full variable domain is ETGVTQSPTHLIKTRGQQVTLRCSSQSGHNTVSWYQQALGQGPQFIFQYYREEENGRGNFPPRFSGLQFPNYSSELNVNALELDDSALYLCASSYLASQETQYFGPGTRLLVL.

This chain joins TRBV5-6 and TRBJ2-5; D uncertain. Germline V gene lookup returns CDR1 SGHDT and CDR2 YYEEEE. With 2 bases removed from V and 5 bases from J, the gap between germline ends came to 7 bases. CDR3 length: 12 amino acids. CDR3 nucleotide sequence: TGTGCCAGCAGCTTTGTCGGGGAGACCCAGTACTTC. This encodes CASSFVGETQYF.

This clone appeared a single time. CDR3 sequence: CASSYGSHRKNSPLHF. As DNA, the CDR3 is TGTGCCAGCAGTTACGGCAGTCACAGAAAAAATTCACCCCTCCACTTT. The V gene is TRBV6-2 or TRBV6-3, the J gene TRBJ1-6, with no clear D. CDR1 is MNHEY, CDR2 SVGEGT, per germline. The V and J ends lost 2 bases and 7 bases respectively, with 15 bases between them. The CDR3 length is 16 residues.

The chain uses TRBV7-8 and TRBJ1-3; tentatively, D is TRBD1 (5 bases). The CDR3 has 15 amino acids. The germline V gene encodes CDR1 SGHVS and CDR2 FQNEAQ. V shed 1 base and J shed 1 base, with 8 bases lying between them. The CDR3 sequence is CASSLVRGSGNTIYF. CDR3 bases: TGTGCCAGCAGCTTAGTTAGGGGATCTGGAAACACCATATATTTT.

The chain carries TRBV10-3 and TRBJ2-7, with TRBD1 matching 9 bases. The CDR3 sequence is 12 residues long. CDR1 is ENHRY and CDR2 is SYGVKD in the germline V gene. With 10 bases clipped from V and 5 bases from J, the junction kept 6 bases outside the gene matches. The CDR3 spells CATRQGGNEQYF. The CDR3 DNA reads TGTGCCACCCGACAGGGGGGTAACGAGCAGTACTTC.

The chain joins TRBV29-1 to TRBJ1-1, with 9 bases matching TRBD1. Trimming took 6 bases from V and 4 from J; bases not matched to a gene: 9. The CDR3 has 14 residues. The germline CDR1 and CDR2 sequences are SQVTM and ANQGSEA. The CDR3 is CSVALGQGSTEAFF. CDR3 bases: TGCAGCGTCGCATTAGGACAGGGGTCCACTGAAGCTTTCTTT.

This chain joins TRBV6-5 and TRBJ2-7; TRBD1 aligns across 10 bases. CDR1 is MNHEY, CDR2 SVGAGI, per germline. The CDR3 is 15 amino acids. V shed 6 bases, J shed 1 base, and the junction held 6 bases outside the gene matches. CDR3 loop: CASSPDRGRSYEQYF. As DNA, the CDR3 is TGTGCCAGCAGCCCCGACAGGGGGCGATCCTACGAGCAGTACTTC.

This chain uses TRBV5-6 with TRBJ1-5; 7 bases line up with TRBD1. Germline values: CDR1 SGHDT, CDR2 YYEEEE. The CDR3 runs 15 residues. V trimming: 0 bases; J trimming: 11 bases; junction bases outside the gene matches: 11. CDR3 nucleotides: TGTGCCAGCAGCTTGGCCGGGACAGTTCCCTGGGCCCAGCATTTT. It specifies CASSLAGTVPWAQHF.

The chain joins TRBV5-1 to TRBJ2-7; 8 bases are shared with TRBD2. In germline, CDR1 is SGHRS, CDR2 YFSETQ. There are 18 residues in the CDR3. J gave up 2 bases and V 4 bases, and 17 bases lay outside the gene matches. This CDR3 reads CASSPRPLGAGETYEQYF. The CDR3 region has the DNA TGCGCCAGCAGCCCCCGCCCGCTTGGAGCGGGGGAGACCTACGAGCAGTACTTC.

The gene calls are TRBV2 and TRBJ2-1, with 7 nucleotides matching TRBD2. The germline CDR1 and CDR2 sequences are SNHLY and FYNNEI. The CDR3 extends over 14 amino acids. V lost 8 bases, J lost 4 bases, and 8 bases stayed unmatched. CDR3 nucleotides: TGTGCCAGCGTAGCTAGCGGCCCTTACAATGAGCAGTTCTTC. Translated, it gives CASVASGPYNEQFF.

The chain joins TRBV6-1 to TRBJ2-5, with D perhaps TRBD1 (6 bases). Germline CDR1 is MNHNS and CDR2 is SASEGT. The CDR3 length is 14 residues. V was pared by 3 bases and J by 2 bases, with 10 bases between. The CDR3 sequence is CASSDPDRQETQYF. The CDR3 region has the DNA TGTGCCAGCAGTGACCCCGACAGGCAAGAGACCCAGTACTTC.

As DNA, the CDR3 is TGCGCCAGCAAACTAGCGTTAGGGACCGGGGAGCTGTTTTTT. Amino acid sequence: CASKLALGTGELFF. This chain connects TRBV4-1 to TRBJ2-2; the match to TRBD2 covers 7 bases. V lost 7 bases to trimming and J lost 5 bases; unmatched junction nucleotides: 7. Germline-derived CDR1 and CDR2 are MGHRA and YSYEKL. The CDR3 runs 14 residues.

The chain uses TRBV7-2 and TRBJ1-3; tentative D call: TRBD1 (5 bases). Germline CDR1 and CDR2: SGHTA and FQGNSA. Trimming took 1 base from V and 2 from J, leaving 9 bases between them. The CDR3 is 15 amino acids. The CDR3, as DNA: TGTGCCAGCAGCTTAGGTCCCAGGGCTGGAAACACCATATATTTT. Protein product: CASSLGPRAGNTIYF. The full variable domain, rest sourced from reference TRBV7-2 and TRBJ1-3, is GAGVSQSPSNKVTEKGKDVELRCDPISGHTALYWYRQSLGQGLEFLIYFQGNSAPDKSGLPSDRFSAERTGGSVSTLTIQRTQQEDSAVYLCASSLGPRAGNTIYFGEGSWLTVV.

This clone was counted a single time. V usage is TRBV9 and J usage is TRBJ1-2; D is undetermined. The germline CDR1 and CDR2 sequences are SGDLS and YYNGEE. The CDR3 sequence is 14 residues long. V lost 0 bases to trimming and J lost 2 bases, with 8 bases between them. The CDR3 DNA is TGTGCCAGCAGCGTAGCTACGGGAAACTATGGCTACACCTTC. Protein sequence: CASSVATGNYGYTF.

The chain couples TRBV7-8 to TRBJ2-7; D is unresolved. CDR1 is SGHVS and CDR2 is FQNEAQ in the germline V gene. The CDR3 runs 14 residues. Trimming shortened V by 1 base and J by 1 base, and 8 bases separated the two germline ends. Here the CDR3 reads CASSLGPGSYEQYF. CDR3 in DNA: TGTGCCAGCAGCTTAGGACCCGGGTCCTACGAGCAGTACTTC.